The next 9 T cell receptor beta chains were all read from a single sample in a study of T cell repertoires in cytomegalovirus infection. TCRdb re-called the reads with MiXCR, one entry per CDR3 protein. The sample lists a few hundred thousand distinct CDR3 sequences; about 39% were seen once. No antigens are known for them. Sequenced here: cultured PBMCs, sampled from culture after CMV antigen stimulation. These receptors were obtained from a human donor in good health (CMV status not recorded). Some clones in this sample may be carry-over from other donors' samples.

This chain joins TRBV6-6 and TRBJ2-1, with D unclear. Deletions cut 6 bases from V and 0 bases from J, with 6 bases between. CDR3 size: 13 residues. Germline CDR1 is MNHNY and CDR2 is SVGAGI (reference sequence). The CDR3 protein is CASRSFSYNEQFF. CDR3 coding DNA: TGTGCCAGCAGGTCCTTCTCCTACAATGAGCAGTTCTTC.

The sample holds one count of this clonotype. V and J are TRBV19 and TRBJ2-5; no clear D gene. Germline CDR1 is LNHDA and CDR2 is SQIVND (reference sequence). Trimming cost V 6 bases and J 2 bases, with 13 bases left between them. CDR3 size: 14 residues. The CDR3 is CASRDLGRQETQYF. The CDR3 nucleotides are TGTGCCAGTAGAGACCTCGGACGGCAAGAGACCCAGTACTTC.

A few counts support this clonotype. The chain uses TRBV28 and TRBJ2-5; 8 nucleotides align to TRBD1. The CDR3 is 14 amino acids. Germline V gene lookup returns CDR1 MDHEN and CDR2 SYDVKM. The junction had 6 bases not matched to a gene; V was cut back by 7 bases and J by 2 bases. The CDR3 DNA reads as TGTGCCAGCAACCAGGGGGCGGTACAAGAGACCCAGTACTTC. Translating it yields CASNQGAVQETQYF.

In this sample, this clonotype turned up once. This chain links TRBV7-6 with TRBJ2-1; 9 bases match TRBD2. This CDR3 spans 14 amino acids. Trimming took 8 bases from V and 5 from J; bases not matched to a gene: 7. CDR1 and CDR2 from the germline V gene are SGHVS and FNYEAQ. The chain's CDR3 is CASLSGSGDNEQFF. The CDR3 nucleotides read TGTGCCAGCCTTAGCGGGAGTGGGGACAATGAGCAGTTCTTC.

The rearrangement uses TRBV19 and TRBJ2-1; 7 bases align to TRBD1. The V gene end was trimmed by 5 bases and the J gene end by 6 bases; junction bases not matched to a gene: 7. Germline V gene lookup returns CDR1 LNHDA and CDR2 SQIVND (reference sequence). This CDR3 contains 14 residues. CDR3 sequence (DNA): TGTGCCAGTAGTTATGAGACAGGGCTCAATGAGCAGTTCTTC. Translation gives CASSYETGLNEQFF.

The chain has TRBV12-3 or TRBV12-4 and TRBJ2-3; TRBD2 agrees at 11 bases. There are 17 residues in the CDR3. The trim removed 6 bases at V and 3 bases at J, leaving 11 bases unmatched. The CDR3 coding sequence is TGTGCCAGCAGCCGACGATATAGCGGGAGGGAAACAGATACGCAGTATTTT. Translating gives CASSRRYSGRETDTQYF.

In nucleotides, the CDR3 is TGTGCCAGCCGAATAGCGGGAGTAGGAGAGACCCAGTACTTC. It encodes CASRIAGVGETQYF. The rearrangement joins TRBV6-2 or TRBV6-3 to TRBJ2-5; TRBD2 aligns across 9 bases. The V gene's germline CDR1 is MNHEY and CDR2 SVGEGT. V dropped 8 bases and J dropped 4; count of bases not matched to a gene: 8. The CDR3 is 14 residues long.

V and J are TRBV3-1 and TRBJ1-1; D gene ambiguous. V lost 0 bases and J 10 bases, leaving 15 bases between the germline ends. Germline loops: CDR1 LGHDT, CDR2 YNNKEL (reference sequence). The CDR3 is 14 residues long. CDR3 nucleotides: TGTGCCAGCAGCCAAGAAGGGAAGGCTGTCGGAGCTTTCTTT. It encodes CASSQEGKAVGAFF.

V is TRBV12-3 or TRBV12-4 and J is TRBJ1-1; no clear D. Trimming took off 3 bases at V and 2 bases at J, with 10 bases between the two ends. The CDR3 totals 14 residues. DNA of the CDR3: TGTGCCAGCAGTTTTTCCAGGCCAAACACTGAAGCTTTCTTT. This sequence encodes CASSFSRPNTEAFF.